The source of this T cell receptor beta chain is a study of blood T cell repertoires in COVID-19. About the research overall: The United States, Italy and Spain supplied acute and convalescent COVID-19 samples. The cDNA or gDNA used as material had been derived from T cells, B-cell-depleted T cells, or PBMCs.

Original handling: Amplifying reference gene primers gave estimates of nucleated cell counts. The data were produced by immunoSEQ multiplex PCR, yet TCRdb's version contains in-frame clones alone and is incomplete. V, J and clone size are taken as reported in that table, and D and trimming were inferred from the DNA itself. The table records tens of thousands of clones, roughly 85% of them present only once. The germline V gene encodes CDR1 SGHRS and CDR2 YFSETQ. After removal of 0 bases from V and 2 bases from J, the junction contained 3 bases not matched to a gene. The CDR3 spans 16 residues. In the case of this clone: The same CDR3 is also encoded by other DNA sequences in this sample.

This clonotype was sampled from a middle-aged man with active or convalescent COVID-19. Sequencing used peripheral blood. The V and J genes are TRBV5-1 and TRBJ1-5, with 9 bases that match TRBD1. The CDR3 nucleotides read TGCGCCAGCAGCTTGGGGGACAGGGAAGGCAATCAGCCCCAGCATTTT. Translated, it gives CASSLGDREGNQPQHF.